A selection of T cell receptor beta chains follows, all from one sample in a study of blood T cell repertoires in COVID-19. The data were produced by immunoSEQ multiplex PCR, yet TCRdb's version contains in-frame clones alone and is incomplete. The sample lists some 240,000 clones; 75% to 90% were seen once. The sequencing sample was made of PBMCs or T cells enriched from blood (not recorded which). These receptors were taken from a woman aged 40 to 49 who had been exposed to COVID-19. The CDR3 runs from the conserved cysteine through the conserved F or W. The order of the fields is J gene, D gene, clone size, V gene, CDR3 DNA, CDR3 protein. D genes are given only for firm matches. The size field is filled for only some rows; it gives once, few, many or a size class.

J gene: TRBJ1-1; D gene: -; clone size: -; V gene: TRBV3-1/TRBV3-2; CDR3 DNA: TGTGCCAGCAGCGTATTCTGGACAGATCTCCTGAACACTGAAGCTTTCTTT; CDR3 protein: CASSVFWTDLLNTEAFF
J gene: TRBJ2-1; D gene: TRBD2; clone size: -; V gene: TRBV9; CDR3 DNA: TGTGCCAGCAGGGGCGGGGGGGCACACAATGAGCAGTTCTTC; CDR3 protein: CASRGGGAHNEQFF
J gene: TRBJ2-3; D gene: -; clone size: -; V gene: TRBV28; CDR3 DNA: TGTGCCAGCACGGCTGGGCGTCGCACAGATACGCAGTATTTT; CDR3 protein: CASTAGRRTDTQYF
J gene: TRBJ2-3; D gene: TRBD2; clone size: -; V gene: TRBV24-1; CDR3 DNA: TGTGCCACCAGTGATCCATTCACTAGCGGGAAATCACAAACAGATACGCAGTATTTT; CDR3 protein: CATSDPFTSGKSQTDTQYF
J gene: TRBJ2-5; D gene: -; clone size: -; V gene: TRBV6-6; CDR3 DNA: TGTGCCAGCAGTTTAGCCTACAGGACCCAAGAGACCCAGTACTTC; CDR3 protein: CASSLAYRTQETQYF
J gene: TRBJ1-1; D gene: -; clone size: -; V gene: TRBV30; CDR3 DNA: TGTGCCTGGAGTCACACGGGGGAGGATGAAGCTTTCTTT; CDR3 protein: CAWSHTGEDEAFF
J gene: TRBJ2-5; D gene: -; clone size: -; V gene: TRBV2; CDR3 DNA: TGTGCCAGCAGTGAAAGACCCCTGGAGATAACCCAGTACTTC; CDR3 protein: CASSERPLEITQYF
J gene: TRBJ1-1; D gene: -; clone size: -; V gene: TRBV5-1; CDR3 DNA: TGTGCCAGCAGCCCCTCTCTGGGAGCCCTCTCGGCTTTCTTT; CDR3 protein: CASSPSLGALSAFF
J gene: TRBJ1-5; D gene: -; clone size: once; V gene: TRBV18; CDR3 DNA: TGTGCCAGCTCACTTAGTAGGGCAGGGGAAGACAATCAGCCCCAGCATTTT; CDR3 protein: CASSLSRAGEDNQPQHF
J gene: TRBJ1-1; D gene: -; clone size: -; V gene: TRBV4-3; CDR3 DNA: TGCGCCAGCAGCCCTGTTGCAGATACTGAAGCTTTCTTT; CDR3 protein: CASSPVADTEAFF
J gene: TRBJ2-1; D gene: TRBD1; clone size: -; V gene: TRBV27; CDR3 DNA: TGTGCCAGCAGTTTATCGTGGGAAGGGGGCAGGGATGAGCAGTTCTTC; CDR3 protein: CASSLSWEGGRDEQFF
J gene: TRBJ2-3; D gene: TRBD2; clone size: -; V gene: TRBV9; CDR3 DNA: TGTGCCAGCAGCCCCGGCGGGCGGGGGGGCGCAGATACGCAGTATTTT; CDR3 protein: CASSPGGRGGADTQYF
J gene: TRBJ2-3; D gene: TRBD1; clone size: -; V gene: TRBV7-9; CDR3 DNA: TGTGCCAGCAGCAGGGGGCTTGATACGCAGTATTTT; CDR3 protein: CASSRGLDTQYF
J gene: TRBJ2-1; D gene: -; clone size: -; V gene: TRBV11-2; CDR3 DNA: TGTGCCAGCAGAGTTCTGCGCGGGGGCGGTGAGCAGTTCTTC; CDR3 protein: CASRVLRGGGEQFF
J gene: TRBJ1-6; D gene: -; clone size: -; V gene: TRBV3-1/TRBV3-2; CDR3 DNA: TGTGCCAGCAGCCAAGGGGGACAAGGTGGTCCCCTCCACTTT; CDR3 protein: CASSQGGQGGPLHF
J gene: TRBJ1-2; D gene: TRBD1; clone size: -; V gene: TRBV7-9; CDR3 DNA: TGTGCCAGCAGCTTTGGACAGGGGAAGAACTATGGCTACACCTTC; CDR3 protein: CASSFGQGKNYGYTF
J gene: TRBJ2-1; D gene: -; clone size: -; V gene: TRBV28; CDR3 DNA: TGTGCCAGCAGCTCCGAACTAGGTGAGCAGTTCTTC; CDR3 protein: CASSSELGEQFF
J gene: TRBJ1-3; D gene: TRBD1; clone size: -; V gene: TRBV14; CDR3 DNA: TGTGCCAGCAGCCTACCGGGACAGGGGGCATCTGGTGGAAACACCATATATTTT; CDR3 protein: CASSLPGQGASGGNTIYF
J gene: TRBJ2-5; D gene: TRBD2; clone size: -; V gene: TRBV7-2; CDR3 DNA: TGTGCCAGCAGCTCACGCCGGGGGGGAAGCGATGGGACCCAGTACTTC; CDR3 protein: CASSSRRGGSDGTQYF
J gene: TRBJ1-4; D gene: -; clone size: -; V gene: TRBV4-1; CDR3 DNA: TGCGCCAGCAGCCCAGGGTCAACTAATGAAAAACTGTTTTTT; CDR3 protein: CASSPGSTNEKLFF
J gene: TRBJ2-7; D gene: -; clone size: -; V gene: TRBV6-1; CDR3 DNA: TGTGCCAGCAGTGACAACGGGAAGTCGTTCTACGAGCAGTACTTC; CDR3 protein: CASSDNGKSFYEQYF
J gene: TRBJ2-3; D gene: TRBD1; clone size: -; V gene: TRBV10-3; CDR3 DNA: TGTGCCATCAGTGACCCGGACAGGGTAAGAGATACGCAGTATTTT; CDR3 protein: CAISDPDRVRDTQYF
J gene: TRBJ2-3; D gene: -; clone size: -; V gene: TRBV4-2; CDR3 DNA: TGTGCCAGCAGCCAAGTAGGGGGAAACACAGATACGCAGTATTTT; CDR3 protein: CASSQVGGNTDTQYF
J gene: TRBJ2-3; D gene: TRBD1; clone size: -; V gene: TRBV5-4; CDR3 DNA: TGTGCCAGCAGCCTACAGGGGGCATCAGATACGCAGTATTTT; CDR3 protein: CASSLQGASDTQYF
J gene: TRBJ1-5; D gene: -; clone size: -; V gene: TRBV18; CDR3 DNA: TGTGCCAGCTCACCACCGATTCAGGGAGGAAAGAATCAGCCCCAGCATTTT; CDR3 protein: CASSPPIQGGKNQPQHF
J gene: TRBJ1-1; D gene: -; clone size: -; V gene: TRBV7-2; CDR3 DNA: TGCGGGGAGGGCGTGAACACTGAAGCTTTCTTT; CDR3 protein: CGEGVNTEAFF
J gene: TRBJ2-5; D gene: -; clone size: many; V gene: TRBV7-2; CDR3 DNA: TGTGCCAGCAGCTTAGTCAGTCAAGAGACCCAGTACTTC; CDR3 protein: CASSLVSQETQYF
J gene: TRBJ2-1; D gene: -; clone size: -; V gene: TRBV7-6; CDR3 DNA: TGTGCCAGCAGCTTAGTATTCGTGGCGGGGAGCTCCTACAATGAGCAGTTCTTC; CDR3 protein: CASSLVFVAGSSYNEQFF
J gene: TRBJ1-1; D gene: -; clone size: -; V gene: TRBV19; CDR3 DNA: TGTGCCAGTAGTATTAGTGTCACTGAAGCTTTCTTT; CDR3 protein: CASSISVTEAFF
J gene: TRBJ1-1; D gene: TRBD1; clone size: -; V gene: TRBV7-8; CDR3 DNA: TGTGCCAGCAGCCTCCTGGGACAGGGGGGTACTGAAGCTTTCTTT; CDR3 protein: CASSLLGQGGTEAFF
J gene: TRBJ1-1; D gene: TRBD1; clone size: -; V gene: TRBV29-1; CDR3 DNA: TGCAGCGGGGGACAGGGGCGGAACACTGAAGCTTTCTTT; CDR3 protein: CSGGQGRNTEAFF
J gene: TRBJ2-1; D gene: TRBD2; clone size: -; V gene: TRBV4-1; CDR3 DNA: TGCGCCAGCAGCCAACGATACCCCGGGACTAGCGGGGGGGCCACGTACAATGAGCAGTTCTTC; CDR3 protein: CASSQRYPGTSGGATYNEQFF
J gene: TRBJ2-7; D gene: -; clone size: -; V gene: TRBV5-1; CDR3 DNA: TGCGCCAGCAGCTTGGAACTCGCCTACGAGCAGTACTTC; CDR3 protein: CASSLELAYEQYF
J gene: TRBJ2-3; D gene: TRBD2; clone size: -; V gene: TRBV6-6; CDR3 DNA: TGTGCCAGCAGTTCATCGGGGGGGCCACCGTCGGATACGCAGTATTTT; CDR3 protein: CASSSSGGPPSDTQYF
J gene: TRBJ1-2; D gene: -; clone size: -; V gene: TRBV7-9; CDR3 DNA: TGTGCCAGCAGCACGGACCTACAGGGATACTATGGCTACACCTTC; CDR3 protein: CASSTDLQGYYGYTF